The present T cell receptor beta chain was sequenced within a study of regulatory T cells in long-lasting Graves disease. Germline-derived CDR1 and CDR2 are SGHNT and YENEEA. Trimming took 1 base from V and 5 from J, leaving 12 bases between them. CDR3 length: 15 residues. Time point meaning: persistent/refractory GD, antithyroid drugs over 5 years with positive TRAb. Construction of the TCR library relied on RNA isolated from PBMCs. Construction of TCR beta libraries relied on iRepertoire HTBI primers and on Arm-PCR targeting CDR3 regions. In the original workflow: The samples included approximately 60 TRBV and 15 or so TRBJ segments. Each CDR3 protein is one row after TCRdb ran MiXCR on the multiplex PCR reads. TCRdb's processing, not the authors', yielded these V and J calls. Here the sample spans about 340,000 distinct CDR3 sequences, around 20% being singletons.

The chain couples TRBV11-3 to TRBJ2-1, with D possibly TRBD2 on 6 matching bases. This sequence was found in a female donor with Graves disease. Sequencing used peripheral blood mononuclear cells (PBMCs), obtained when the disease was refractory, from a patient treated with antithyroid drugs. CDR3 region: CASSLGPSAHNEQFF. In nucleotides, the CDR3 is TGTGCCAGCAGCTTAGGTCCTAGCGCCCACAATGAGCAGTTCTTC.